The clone carrying this T cell receptor (beta chain) was counted once. V gave up 4 bases and J gave up 0 bases, with 8 bases separating them. This CDR3 contains 14 residues. In germline, CDR1 is SNHLY, CDR2 FYNNEI. This specimen comes from a study of blood T cell repertoires in COVID-19. Study-wide background: PBMCs, B-cell-depleted T cells, or T cells provided the cDNA or gDNA that made up the material.

Data came from immunoSEQ multiplex PCR; TCRdb stores just in-frame clones and leaves some out. Among approximately 80,000 clones, around 90% were seen once, and the ten largest hold roughly 9.1%. The rearrangement joins TRBV2 to TRBJ2-3; the D gene is possibly TRBD2 (5 bases). This receptor was identified in a human donor in a cohort sampled during active COVID-19. The sample comprised peripheral blood. CDR3 sequence: CASSGGLSTDTQYF. CDR3 coding DNA: TGTGCCAGCAGTGGAGGGTTAAGCACAGATACGCAGTATTTT.